Each of the 19 T cell receptor beta chains below was sequenced from the same sample in a study of blood T cell repertoires in COVID-19. Profiling relied on immunoSEQ multiplex PCR, and the TCRdb table lists in-frame clones only, not all of them. The sample holds some 210,000 clones, around 83% seen once. The sequencing input was peripheral blood. These receptors originate from a man aged 45-65 years with active or convalescent COVID-19.

The chain combines TRBV7-2 with TRBJ2-2; 7 bases are shared with TRBD1. Germline-derived CDR1 and CDR2 are SGHTA and FQGNSA. CDR3 size: 16 residues. V lost 4 bases to trimming and J lost 0 bases; unmatched junction nucleotides: 5. The CDR3 loop is CASSSPGQPNTGELFF. The DNA for the CDR3 is TGTGCCAGCAGCTCCCCGGGACAGCCGAACACCGGGGAGCTGTTTTTT.

The rearrangement links TRBV7-2 to TRBJ1-1; D is ambiguous. Germline CDR1 is SGHTA and CDR2 is FQGNSA. The CDR3 consists of 13 residues. Deletions cut 2 bases from V and 8 bases from J, with 12 bases between. The CDR3 loop reads CASSLKPTLEAFF. In DNA form, the CDR3 reads TGTGCCAGCAGCTTAAAACCCACCCTAGAAGCTTTCTTT.

The genes are TRBV7-2 and TRBJ2-3; 9 bases match TRBD2. Germline CDR1 SGHTA, CDR2 FQGNSA. The CDR3 sequence is 19 residues long. V lost 5 bases to trimming and J lost 0 bases; unmatched junction nucleotides: 15. The CDR3 reads CASSIGGGSGRFSTDTQYF. The CDR3 nucleotides read TGTGCCAGCAGCATCGGAGGGGGGAGCGGGAGGTTTAGCACAGATACGCAGTATTTT.

Remarks on this clone: The sample has other DNA sequences that encode this CDR3 too. The chain carries TRBV9 and TRBJ2-3; 11 bases align to TRBD2. This CDR3 region has 16 residues. CDR1 and CDR2 (germline): SGDLS, YYNGEE. J lost 5 bases, V lost 0 bases, and 5 bases had no gene match. The CDR3: CASSVGALAGGDTQYF. DNA of the CDR3: TGTGCCAGCAGCGTAGGGGCGCTAGCGGGAGGAGATACGCAGTATTTT.

The chain employs TRBV6-5 and TRBJ2-3; D unresolved. This CDR3 contains 13 residues. Germline V lookup: CDR1 MNHEY, CDR2 SVGAGI. V lost 5 bases and J lost 4, with 10 bases in between. In nucleotides, the CDR3 is TGTGCCAGCAGTAGGAAAGAGGCAGATACGCAGTATTTT. Translation: CASSRKEADTQYF.

The V and J genes are TRBV6-5 and TRBJ2-7, with a tentative D call TRBD1 (5 bases). V was trimmed by 5 bases and J by 1 base, leaving 9 bases between them. CDR1 MNHEY and CDR2 SVGAGI come from the germline V gene. The CDR3 loop spans 13 amino acids. The CDR3: CASSIQESYEQYF. The CDR3 DNA reads as TGTGCCAGCAGTATACAGGAGTCCTACGAGCAGTACTTC.

This clone showed up just a few times. V and J are TRBV7-9 and TRBJ2-7, with TRBD2 matching 8 bases. This CDR3 spans 14 amino acids. CDR1 is SEHNR and CDR2 is FQNEAQ in the germline V gene (reference sequence). The trim removed 5 bases at V and 3 bases at J, leaving 6 bases unmatched. The CDR3 here is CASSLSGTLYEQYF. The CDR3 region has the DNA TGTGCCAGCAGCCTTAGCGGGACCCTCTACGAGCAGTACTTC. Based on the CDR3 plus reference TRBV7-9 and TRBJ2-7, the full variable domain is DTGVSQNPRHKITKRGQNVTFRCDPISEHNRLYWYRQTLGQGPEFLTYFQNEAQLEKSRLLSDRFSAERPKGSFSTLEIQRTEQGDSAMYLCASSLSGTLYEQYFGPGTRLTVT.

This clone turned up a few times. This chain links TRBV7-8 with TRBJ1-3, with 12 bases that match TRBD1. The germline V gene has CDR1 SGHVS and CDR2 FQNEAQ. The CDR3 runs 18 residues. After removal of 5 bases from V and 4 bases from J, the junction contained 12 bases not matched to a gene. In nucleotides, the CDR3 is TGTGCCAGCAGCCTGTTCCCGGGACAGGGGGCGCCCGGAAACACCATATATTTT. This gives the protein CASSLFPGQGAPGNTIYF.

The CDR3 DNA follows: TGTGCCAGCAGTTACTCCGGCGGGAGCTCTGGAAACACCATATATTTT. It encodes CASSYSGGSSGNTIYF. J is TRBJ1-3 and V is TRBV6-2 or TRBV6-3, with no clear D. The V gene's germline CDR1 is MNHEY and CDR2 SVGEGT. This CDR3 spans 16 amino acids. V was shortened by 0 bases and J by 0 bases, with 9 bases between the two germline ends.

V gene TRBV4-1 combines with J gene TRBJ1-2, with D maybe TRBD1 (6 bases). Trimming removed 1 base from V and 4 bases from J, with 16 bases in between. The germline gives CDR1 MGHRA, CDR2 YSYEKL. The CDR3 covers 16 residues. Written as DNA, the CDR3 is TGCGCCAGCAGCCAAGGGGGGCAGGGCTTCACCTATGGCTACACCTTC. Its translation is CASSQGGQGFTYGYTF.

The chain links TRBV30 to TRBJ1-1, with D possibly matching TRBD1 (5 bases). The CDR3 is made up of 13 amino acids. Germline V gene lookup returns CDR1 GTSNPN and CDR2 SVGIG (reference sequence). V was clipped by 1 base and J by 5 bases, with 11 bases between them. The CDR3 protein is CAWSAGGSTEAFF. The DNA for the CDR3 is TGTGCCTGGAGTGCCGGGGGAAGTACTGAAGCTTTCTTT.

V usage is TRBV27 and J usage is TRBJ1-6; perhaps TRBD1 as D (5 bases). The V gene's germline CDR1 is MNHEY and CDR2 SMNVEV (reference sequence). The length of the CDR3 is 14 residues. V lost 3 bases and J lost 5, with 8 bases in between. The CDR3 DNA is TGTGCCAGCAGTTTGCCGGGGGATAATTCACCCCTCCACTTT. This encodes CASSLPGDNSPLHF.

This chain joins TRBV5-1 and TRBJ1-5; 8 bases align to TRBD1. Germline CDR1 is SGHRS and CDR2 is YFSETQ. This CDR3 contains 15 residues. The J segment lost 10 bases and the V segment lost 7 bases, leaving 16 bases of the junction unmatched. CDR3 in amino acids: CASGKTGAAWEPQHF. The DNA of the CDR3 is TGCGCCAGCGGAAAGACAGGGGCGGCCTGGGAACCCCAGCATTTT.

The rearrangement links TRBV19 to TRBJ1-5; 9 nucleotides agree with TRBD1. J gave up 7 bases and V 4 bases, and 11 bases lay outside the gene matches. CDR1 is LNHDA, CDR2 SQIVND, per germline (reference sequence). CDR3 size: 16 residues. The CDR3 nucleotides read TGTGCCAGTAGTACTACCGGGACAGGGTTAAGGCAGCCCCAGCATTTT. This sequence encodes CASSTTGTGLRQPQHF. The variable domain in full, with the rest retrieved from reference TRBV19 and TRBJ1-5, is DGGITQSPKYLFRKEGQNVTLSCEQNLNHDAMYWYRQDPGQGLRLIYYSQIVNDFQKGDIAEGYSVSREKKESFPLTVTSAQKNPTAFYLCASSTTGTGLRQPQHFGDGTRLSIL.

The chain recombines TRBV19 with TRBJ2-7; the match to TRBD2 covers 11 bases. The CDR3 is 14 residues long. Germline V gene sequence: CDR1 LNHDA, CDR2 SQIVND (reference sequence). The trim removed 5 bases at V and 3 bases at J, leaving 3 bases unmatched. The CDR3 DNA is TGTGCCAGTAGTCCCGGGACTAGCGGCTACGAGCAGTACTTC. Translating gives CASSPGTSGYEQYF.

This chain uses TRBV7-3 with TRBJ2-7, with TRBD1 as a possible D gene (5 bases). Germline V gene data show CDR1 as SGHTA and CDR2 as FQGTGA. The CDR3 has 14 residues. The V end was cut by 6 bases, the J end by 2 bases, with 14 bases between. The CDR3 DNA follows: TGTGCCAGCAGAATAGGGGCCGGTCCCTACGAGCAGTACTTC. Its translation is CASRIGAGPYEQYF.

On this clone itself: The conserved phenylalanine or tryptophan normally closing the CDR3 is absent here, so this likely arose from a read error. It is unclear where the CDR3 begins or ends on the DNA, so no DNA is shown, and the CDR3 is as TCRdb lists it. The chain recombines TRBV5-1 with TRBJ2-7; TRBD2, the table's D call, lacks a check against the DNA. The length of the CDR3 is 9 amino acids, counting both ends. Looked up from germline, CDR1 is SGHRS and CDR2 is YFSETQ. The CDR3 sequence is CASRGGLDP.

Written as DNA, the CDR3 is TGTGCCAGCAGTTTACGGACAGGGGGCAACATAAATGGCTACACCTTC. This gives the protein CASSLRTGGNINGYTF. V and J are TRBV28 and TRBJ1-2; 11 bases line up with TRBD1. Unmatched junction bases numbered 8, after V lost 2 bases and J lost 6 bases. This CDR3 region has 16 residues. Germline-derived CDR1 and CDR2 are MDHEN and SYDVKM.

As DNA, the CDR3 is TGTGCCAGCAGTGGCGGCCTGGCTGGGACCGGGGAGCTGTTTTTT. This codes for CASSGGLAGTGELFF. The chain combines TRBV2 with TRBJ2-2, with D hard to call. Germline V CDR1 and CDR2: SNHLY, FYNNEI. This CDR3 has 15 residues. The germline V and J ends were trimmed by 4 bases and 5 bases, with 14 bases remaining between them.